This entry concerns a single T cell receptor beta chain. This receptor's antigen is unknown. No base-level quality is on record; no much larger clone is a single base apart. TCRbeta CDR3 regions were amplified from genomic DNA by means of the immunoSEQ Assay, a bias-controlled multiplex PCR. Per the original workflow: Nucleated cell counts per sample were estimated from amplification of reference gene primers within the assay. To quantify the absolute abundance of each unique TCRbeta CDR3 rearrangement, sequence reads were collapsed and filtered. For each sample, productive Simpson clonality was calculated as the square root of Simpson's diversity index across productive rearrangements. TCRdb's version of the immuneACCESS table is confined to in-frame rearrangements and falls short of the full clone set. An unresolved V gene accounts for under half of the shortfall where checked; the remainder is of unknown origin. V, J and clone size are taken as reported in that table, and D and trimming were inferred from the DNA itself. This sample comprises more than 150,000 clones, 80% to 90% of them detected only once. The top ten hold roughly 15% of the sample.

The data were taken from a study of blood T cell repertoires in COVID-19 (dated by TCRdb to the early 2020s). Notes on the research overall: Collaborator samples came from the United States, Italy and Spain and covered acute and convalescent phases of COVID-19. The prospective study material was composed of cDNA or gDNA derived from T cells, B-cell-depleted T cells, or PBMCs. Deeply sampled blood TCRbeta repertoires from subjects exposed to, actively infected with, or recovered from COVID-19 were included in the dataset. A freely available public database, intended as a resource for researchers studying the immune response to SARS-CoV-2, is where the repertoires were released. The samples were drawn from the first 160 participants of the ongoing ImmuneRACE study and from some 1,300 subjects provided by 6 global collaborators. A de-identified subject ID, COVID-19 status, age in years and sex were almost always included in the sample metadata. HLA class I and class II types, where available, came from metadata supplied by the sample provider rather than from assay-based typing.

Here is what the overall study found, with its caveats: Clinical and demographic metadata were provided uncurated, with the amount varying by source and participant.

The collaborating institutions used their own protocols to collect whole blood in K2EDTA tubes. For TCRbeta analysis, collaborators shipped samples as frozen whole blood, isolated PBMCs, or DNA extracted from either of those sample types. The CDR3 runs 16 amino acids, cysteine and phenylalanine included. This entry keeps only the CDR3 DNA: 48 bases, framed from base 1. V drops 3 bases and J drops 1 base, leaving 12 bases in between. According to the germline V gene, CDR1 reads SGHNT and CDR2 reads YENEEA. The chain joins TRBV11-3 to TRBJ2-2; the D gene is perhaps TRBD2, on 6 matching bases. The TCR was taken from a woman in her forties with acute or convalescent COVID-19. Source material: peripheral blood. Read as DNA, the sequence is TGTGCCAGCAGCTTGTCAACTAGCCAGAACACCGGGGAGCTGTTTTTT. It translates to CASSLSTSQNTGELFF.